This T cell receptor beta chain originates from a study of cytomegalovirus exposure and HLA in healthy donors. Across the study: About 77 million unique TCRs from HLA-typed donors made up an early data release.

For this clone: Its antigen is not known.

Findings and limits, study-wide: For most TCR sequences rarity was the rule, although some public TCRs occurred in many donors. In a later analysis, CMV-associated beta chains were mostly HLA-associated, it appeared. Being productive about 87% or about 30% of the time was typical of most TCR beta V segments in an earlier analysis.

13 Jbeta primers and 60 Vbeta primers were used for the PCR. The data were produced by immunoSEQ multiplex PCR, yet TCRdb's version contains in-frame clones alone and is incomplete. The sample includes under 150,000 clones, about two thirds of them seen just once. Trimming removed 2 bases at V and 6 bases at J, with 16 bases between. This CDR3 is 15 amino acids long. Germline V lookup: CDR1 LGHNT, CDR2 FRNRAP. This receptor was taken from a man aged 50-60 years in good health and CMV-seropositive. The sequenced sample was PBMCs. The V gene is TRBV12-5, the J gene TRBJ1-2, with D possibly matching TRBD1 (5 bases). The CDR3 nucleotides read TGTGCTAGTGGTTTGTCGATCCCAGGGAAGGATGGCTACACCTTC. Its protein product is CASGLSIPGKDGYTF.